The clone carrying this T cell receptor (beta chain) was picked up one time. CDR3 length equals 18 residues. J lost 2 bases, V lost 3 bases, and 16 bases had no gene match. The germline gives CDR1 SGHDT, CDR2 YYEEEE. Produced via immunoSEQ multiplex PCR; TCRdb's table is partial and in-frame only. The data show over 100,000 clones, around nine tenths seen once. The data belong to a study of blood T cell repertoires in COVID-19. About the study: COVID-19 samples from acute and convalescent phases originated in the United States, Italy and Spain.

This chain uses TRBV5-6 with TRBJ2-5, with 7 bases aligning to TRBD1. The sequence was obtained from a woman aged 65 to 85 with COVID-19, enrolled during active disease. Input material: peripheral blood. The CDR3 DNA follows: TGTGCCAGCAGCTCCCTGAAACAGGGGACCCGTTTGCAAGAGACCCAGTACTTC. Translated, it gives CASSSLKQGTRLQETQYF.